This passage covers 7 T cell receptor beta chains from one sample sequenced in a study of cytomegalovirus exposure and HLA in healthy donors. Primers for the PCR totalled 60 Vbeta and 13 Jbeta. Clones were sequenced by immunoSEQ multiplex PCR, and TCRdb holds only the in-frame ones, with some missing. The data show under 150,000 clones, roughly a tenth seen once. The sample was PBMCs. These receptors were obtained from a male donor in good health and CMV-seronegative.

The rearrangement links TRBV7-9 to TRBJ1-1; D is unclear. Germline CDR1 and CDR2: SEHNR and FQNEAQ (reference sequence). This CDR3 has 15 amino acids. V was shortened by 5 bases and J by 4 bases, with 17 bases between the two germline ends. The CDR3 protein is CASSPVVSNGTEAFF. The CDR3 bases are TGTGCCAGCAGCCCCGTCGTGAGTAATGGCACTGAAGCTTTCTTT.

J is TRBJ2-3 and V is TRBV2; TRBD2 is a possible D gene (6 bases). This CDR3 is 15 amino acids long. Between the trimmed V and J ends, which lost 1 base and 0 bases, there was a span of 8 bases. Germline assignment: CDR1 SNHLY and CDR2 FYNNEI. CDR3 DNA sequence: TGTGCCAGCAGTGAAGTCGGGGGTAGCACAGATACGCAGTATTTT. It codes for CASSEVGGSTDTQYF.

Only a few counts were recorded for this clone. V and J are TRBV11-2 and TRBJ2-1, with a weak D call TRBD1 (6 bases). Germline V gene sequence: CDR1 SGHAT, CDR2 FQNNGV. CDR3 length: 15 amino acids. The germline V and J ends were trimmed by 5 bases and 3 bases, with 14 bases remaining between them. The CDR3 here is CASSLRDTYYNEQFF. DNA for the CDR3: TGTGCCAGCAGCCTTAGGGACACCTACTACAATGAGCAGTTCTTC.

The chain has TRBV28 and TRBJ2-3; D call uncertain. Germline V CDR1 and CDR2: MDHEN, SYDVKM. Trimming cost V 3 bases and J 2 bases, with 18 bases left between them. This CDR3 has 17 amino acids. The CDR3 reads CASSFMTPHTYTDTQYF. The CDR3 coding sequence is TGTGCCAGCAGTTTTATGACACCTCATACTTACACAGATACGCAGTATTTT.

This clone was seen a few times. The J gene is TRBJ2-1, the V gene TRBV30, with 10 nucleotides matching TRBD2. CDR3 size: 14 residues. Germline V CDR1 and CDR2: GTSNPN, SVGIG (reference sequence). V lost 5 bases and J lost 4; bases outside the gene matches: 5. The CDR3: CAWVGTSVYNEQFF. The CDR3 DNA reads as TGTGCCTGGGTGGGGACTAGCGTTTACAATGAGCAGTTCTTC.

V gene TRBV7-2 combines with J gene TRBJ2-3, with 7 bases identical to TRBD1. V was pared by 5 bases and J by 11 bases, with 7 bases of the junction left unmatched. Germline CDR1 and CDR2: SGHTA and FQGNSA. The CDR3 has 12 residues. CDR3 sequence (DNA): TGTGCCAGCAGCCCAGACAGGGCTATGCAGTATTTT. This encodes CASSPDRAMQYF.

The chain recombines TRBV27 with TRBJ2-3; 12 nucleotides line up with TRBD2. Germline lookup yields CDR1 MNHEY and CDR2 SMNVEV (reference sequence). The CDR3 loop spans 16 amino acids. The V and J ends lost 4 bases and 5 bases, in that order; junction bases with no gene match: 7. CDR3 protein: CASSWRGLAGIDTQYF. DNA of the CDR3: TGTGCCAGCAGTTGGAGAGGACTAGCGGGAATAGATACGCAGTATTTT.